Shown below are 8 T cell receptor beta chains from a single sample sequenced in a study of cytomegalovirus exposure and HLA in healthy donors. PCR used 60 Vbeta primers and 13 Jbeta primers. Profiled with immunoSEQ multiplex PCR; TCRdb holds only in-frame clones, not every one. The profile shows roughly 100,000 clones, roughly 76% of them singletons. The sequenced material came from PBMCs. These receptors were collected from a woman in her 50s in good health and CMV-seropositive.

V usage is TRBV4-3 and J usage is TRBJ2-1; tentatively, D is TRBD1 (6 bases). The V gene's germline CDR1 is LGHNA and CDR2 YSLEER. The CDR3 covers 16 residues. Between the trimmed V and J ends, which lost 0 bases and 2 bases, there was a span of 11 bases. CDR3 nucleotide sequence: TGCGCCAGCAGCCAAGAGGACAGTCCACCCTACAATGAGCAGTTCTTC. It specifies CASSQEDSPPYNEQFF.

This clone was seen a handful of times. Here the CDR3 reads CASSYPFGDMNTEAFF. In DNA form, the CDR3 reads TGTGCCAGCAGCTATCCTTTTGGAGATATGAACACTGAAGCTTTCTTT. V and J are TRBV5-6 and TRBJ1-1; D unclear. Trimming left V 3 bases short and J 0 bases short, with 15 bases between. Germline assignment: CDR1 SGHDT and CDR2 YYEEEE. The CDR3 is 16 amino acids.

The CDR3 bases are TGCGCCAGCAGCCCGACTCTGGCCTACGAGCAGTACTTC. Protein sequence: CASSPTLAYEQYF. The chain recombines TRBV5-1 with TRBJ2-5; D unresolved. The closer fit of TRBJ2-7 to the DNA end suggests the J call may be wrong. The germline gives CDR1 SGHRS, CDR2 YFSETQ. The CDR3 is 13 amino acids.

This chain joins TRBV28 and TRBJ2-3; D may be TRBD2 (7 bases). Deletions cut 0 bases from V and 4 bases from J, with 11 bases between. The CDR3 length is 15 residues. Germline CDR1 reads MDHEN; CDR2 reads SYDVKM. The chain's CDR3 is CASSLWRGGSDTQYF. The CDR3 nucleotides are TGTGCCAGCAGTTTATGGAGGGGGGGGTCAGATACGCAGTATTTT.

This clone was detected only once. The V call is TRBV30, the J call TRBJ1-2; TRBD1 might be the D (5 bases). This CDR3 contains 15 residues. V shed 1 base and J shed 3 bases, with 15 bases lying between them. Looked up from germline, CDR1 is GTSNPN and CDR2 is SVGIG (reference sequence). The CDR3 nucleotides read TGTGCCTGGAGTGGCCCAGAGGGGAGGGACTATGGCTACACCTTC. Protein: CAWSGPEGRDYGYTF.

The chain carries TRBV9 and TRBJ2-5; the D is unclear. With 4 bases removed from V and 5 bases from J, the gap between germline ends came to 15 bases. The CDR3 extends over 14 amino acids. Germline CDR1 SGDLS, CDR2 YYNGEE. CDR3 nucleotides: TGTGCCAGCAGCCCGCGAAGTAGCCGGGAGACCCAGTACTTC. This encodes CASSPRSSRETQYF.

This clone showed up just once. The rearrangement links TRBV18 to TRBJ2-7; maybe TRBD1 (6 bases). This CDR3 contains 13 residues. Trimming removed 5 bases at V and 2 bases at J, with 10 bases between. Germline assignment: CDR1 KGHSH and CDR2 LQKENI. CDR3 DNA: TGTGCCAGCTCATTAGGACAGACCTACGAGCAGTACTTC. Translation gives CASSLGQTYEQYF.

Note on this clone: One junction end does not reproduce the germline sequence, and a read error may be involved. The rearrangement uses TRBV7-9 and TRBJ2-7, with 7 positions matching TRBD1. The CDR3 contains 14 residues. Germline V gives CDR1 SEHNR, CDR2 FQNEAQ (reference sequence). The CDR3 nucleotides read TGTTCCAGCAGCCCTGACCCGACAGGGTTCGAGCAGTACTTC. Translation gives CSSSPDPTGFEQYF. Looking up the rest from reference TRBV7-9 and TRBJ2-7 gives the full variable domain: DTGVSQNPRHKITKRGQNVTFRCDPISEHNRLYWYRQTLGQGPEFLTYFQNEAQLEKSRLLSDRFSAERPKGSFSTLEIQRTEQGDSAMYLCSSSPDPTGFEQYFGPGTRLTVT.